This TCR beta chain stems from a study of blood T cell repertoires in COVID-19. Study background: From the United States, Italy and Spain came samples of acute and convalescent COVID-19. Sources were T cells, B-cell-depleted T cells, or PBMCs; the material itself was cDNA or gDNA.

Under the authors' procedure: Amplification with reference gene primers provided the estimates of nucleated cell counts. The data were produced by immunoSEQ multiplex PCR, yet TCRdb's version contains in-frame clones alone and is incomplete. The V and J calls and clone size are taken from that table; D and trimming were inferred from the DNA. The sample holds roughly 150,000 clones, around 88% seen once. CDR1 and CDR2 (germline): MDHEN, SYDVKM. V lost 6 bases to trimming and J lost 0 bases, with 13 bases between them. The CDR3 consists of 15 residues. The chain carries TRBV28 and TRBJ2-3, with a possible D match to TRBD2 (6 bases). The sample comprised peripheral blood. This clonotype was obtained from a woman in her 70s who had recovered from COVID-19. The CDR3 sequence is CASRGSGLSTDTQYF. Written as DNA, the CDR3 is TGTGCCAGCAGGGGTAGCGGACTAAGCACAGATACGCAGTATTTT.